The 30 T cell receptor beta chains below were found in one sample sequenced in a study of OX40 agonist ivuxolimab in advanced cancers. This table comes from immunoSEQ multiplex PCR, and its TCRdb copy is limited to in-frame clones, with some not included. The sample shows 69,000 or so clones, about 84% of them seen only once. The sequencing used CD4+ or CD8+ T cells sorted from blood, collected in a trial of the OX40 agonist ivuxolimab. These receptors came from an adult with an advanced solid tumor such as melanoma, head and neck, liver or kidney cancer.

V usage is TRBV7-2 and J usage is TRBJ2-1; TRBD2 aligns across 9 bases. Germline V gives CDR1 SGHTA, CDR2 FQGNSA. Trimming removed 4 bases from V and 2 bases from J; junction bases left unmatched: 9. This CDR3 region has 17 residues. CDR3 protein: CASSSRLADTTYNEQFF. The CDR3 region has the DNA TGTGCCAGCAGCTCGCGACTAGCGGATACAACCTACAATGAGCAGTTCTTC.

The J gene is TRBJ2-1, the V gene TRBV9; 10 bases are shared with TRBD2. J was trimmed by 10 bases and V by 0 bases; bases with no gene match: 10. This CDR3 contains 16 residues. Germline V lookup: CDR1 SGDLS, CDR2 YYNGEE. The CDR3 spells CASSVGASGRTGEQFF. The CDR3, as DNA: TGTGCCAGCAGCGTAGGGGCTAGCGGGAGAACAGGGGAGCAGTTCTTC.

This chain's CDR3 is CASSPSDSLYNEQFF. Here the CDR3 DNA reads TGCGCCAGCAGCCCATCGGACAGCCTCTACAATGAGCAGTTCTTC. The chain employs TRBV4-3 and TRBJ2-1; TRBD1 is a possible D gene (6 bases). The ends were cut back, 4 bases at V and 3 bases at J, with 13 bases in the middle. Germline V gives CDR1 LGHNA, CDR2 YSLEER. The CDR3 contains 15 residues.

The CDR3 sequence: CSVEGRDSEYTIYF. The CDR3 DNA reads TGCAGCGTTGAAGGTCGGGACTCCGAATACACCATATATTTT. J is TRBJ1-3 and V is TRBV29-1; TRBD1 might be the D (5 bases). The CDR3 totals 14 residues. The V end was cut by 1 base, the J end by 8 bases, with 15 bases between. CDR1 is SQVTM and CDR2 is ANQGSEA in the germline V gene.

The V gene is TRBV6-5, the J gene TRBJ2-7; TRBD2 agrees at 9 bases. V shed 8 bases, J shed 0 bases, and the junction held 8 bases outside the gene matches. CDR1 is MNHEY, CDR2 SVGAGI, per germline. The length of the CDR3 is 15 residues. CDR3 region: CASCTSGGFSYEQYF. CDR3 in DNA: TGTGCCAGCTGCACAAGCGGGGGGTTCTCCTACGAGCAGTACTTC.

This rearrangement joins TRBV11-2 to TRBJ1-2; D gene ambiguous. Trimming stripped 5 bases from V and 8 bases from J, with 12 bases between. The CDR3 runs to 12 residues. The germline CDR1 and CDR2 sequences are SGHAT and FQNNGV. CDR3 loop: CASSPPLGGYTF. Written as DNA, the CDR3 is TGTGCCAGCAGCCCCCCCTTAGGGGGCTACACCTTC.

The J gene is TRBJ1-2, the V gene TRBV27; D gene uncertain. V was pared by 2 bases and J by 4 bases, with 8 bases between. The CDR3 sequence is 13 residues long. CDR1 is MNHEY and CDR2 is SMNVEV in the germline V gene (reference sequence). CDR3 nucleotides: TGTGCCAGCAGTTTAACAGCCTCCTATGGCTACACCTTC. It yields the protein CASSLTASYGYTF.

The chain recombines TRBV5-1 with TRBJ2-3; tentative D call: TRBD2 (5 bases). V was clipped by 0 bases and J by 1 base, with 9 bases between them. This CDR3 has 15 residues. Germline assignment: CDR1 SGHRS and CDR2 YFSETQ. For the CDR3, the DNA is TGCGCCAGCAGCTTGGGAAGCGGAGGCACAGATACGCAGTATTTT. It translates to CASSLGSGGTDTQYF.

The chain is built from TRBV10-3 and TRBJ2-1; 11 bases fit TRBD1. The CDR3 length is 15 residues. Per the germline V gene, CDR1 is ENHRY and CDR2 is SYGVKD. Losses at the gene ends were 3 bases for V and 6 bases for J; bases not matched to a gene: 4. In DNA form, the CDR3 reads TGTGCCATCAGTGACCCGGGACAGGGGGTCAATGAGCAGTTCTTC. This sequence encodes CAISDPGQGVNEQFF.

Written as DNA, the CDR3 is TGTGCCAGCAGCCAAAATGGGGGCGTTAATGAAAAACTGTTTTTT. Its protein is CASSQNGGVNEKLFF. This chain uses TRBV11-3 with TRBJ1-4; TRBD1 might be the D (6 bases). The CDR3 consists of 15 residues. Germline values: CDR1 SGHNT, CDR2 YENEEA. The V and J ends lost 5 bases and 4 bases respectively, with 14 bases between them.

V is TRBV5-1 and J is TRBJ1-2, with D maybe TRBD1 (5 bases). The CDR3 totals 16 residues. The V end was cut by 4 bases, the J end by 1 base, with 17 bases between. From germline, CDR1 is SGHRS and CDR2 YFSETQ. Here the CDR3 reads CASSIFGTGLNYGYTF. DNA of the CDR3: TGCGCCAGCAGCATCTTCGGGACGGGACTTAACTATGGCTACACCTTC.

The CDR3 DNA follows: TGTGCCAGCAGTTGGGTGAGCGGGGCAGGGGGCTACACCTTC. As protein: CASSWVSGAGGYTF. The rearrangement links TRBV28 to TRBJ1-2, with D perhaps matching TRBD1 (5 bases). The ends were cut back, 4 bases at V and 8 bases at J, with 17 bases in the middle. Germline V lookup: CDR1 MDHEN, CDR2 SYDVKM. The CDR3 has 14 residues.

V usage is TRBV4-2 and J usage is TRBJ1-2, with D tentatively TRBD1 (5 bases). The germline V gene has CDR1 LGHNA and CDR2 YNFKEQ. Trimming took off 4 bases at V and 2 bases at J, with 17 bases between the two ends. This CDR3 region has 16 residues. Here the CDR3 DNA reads TGTGCCAGCAGCCTCTATTCATCGACAGAAAACTATGGCTACACCTTC. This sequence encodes CASSLYSSTENYGYTF.

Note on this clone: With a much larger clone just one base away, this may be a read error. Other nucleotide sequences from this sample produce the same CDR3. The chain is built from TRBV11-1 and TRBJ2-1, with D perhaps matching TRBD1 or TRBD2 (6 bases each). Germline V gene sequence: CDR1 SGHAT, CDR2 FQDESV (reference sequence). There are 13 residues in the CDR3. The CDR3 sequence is CASSLFGGTGTIF. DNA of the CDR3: TGTGCCAGCAGCTTATTCGGCGGGACGGGGACAATCTTC.

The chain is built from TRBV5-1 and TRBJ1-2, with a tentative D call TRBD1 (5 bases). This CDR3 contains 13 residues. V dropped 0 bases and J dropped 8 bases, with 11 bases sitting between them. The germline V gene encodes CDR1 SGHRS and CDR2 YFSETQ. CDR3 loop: CASSLGAGDGYTF. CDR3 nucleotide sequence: TGCGCCAGCAGCTTGGGTGCGGGGGACGGCTACACCTTC.

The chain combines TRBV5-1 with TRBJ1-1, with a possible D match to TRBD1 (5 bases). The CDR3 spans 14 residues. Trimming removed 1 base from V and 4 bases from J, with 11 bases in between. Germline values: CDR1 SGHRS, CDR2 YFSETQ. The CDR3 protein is CASSLRGGSTEAFF. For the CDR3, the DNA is TGCGCCAGCAGCTTGAGGGGCGGTAGCACTGAAGCTTTCTTT.

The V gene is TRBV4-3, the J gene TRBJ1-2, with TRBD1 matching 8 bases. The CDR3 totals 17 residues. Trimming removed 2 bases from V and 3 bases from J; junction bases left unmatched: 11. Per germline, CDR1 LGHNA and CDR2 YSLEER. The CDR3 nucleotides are TGCGCCAGCAGCCAATATACTCCGAGACAGGGGTACTATGGCTACACCTTC. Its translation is CASSQYTPRQGYYGYTF.

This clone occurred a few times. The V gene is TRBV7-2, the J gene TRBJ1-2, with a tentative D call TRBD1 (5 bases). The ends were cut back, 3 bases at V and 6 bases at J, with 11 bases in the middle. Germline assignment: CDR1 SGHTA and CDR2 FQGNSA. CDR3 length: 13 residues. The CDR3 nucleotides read TGTGCCAGCAGCTTCACCGGGGCACATGGCTACACCTTC. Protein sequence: CASSFTGAHGYTF.

The CDR3 here is CASSLGTGGAWTQYF. The DNA of the CDR3 is TGTGCCAGCAGTCTAGGGACAGGGGGTGCTTGGACCCAGTACTTC. The rearrangement links TRBV28 to TRBJ2-5; 11 nucleotides match TRBD1. Trimming cost V 5 bases and J 7 bases; bases outside gene matches: 9. CDR1 and CDR2 from the germline V gene are MDHEN and SYDVKM. The CDR3 has 15 amino acids.

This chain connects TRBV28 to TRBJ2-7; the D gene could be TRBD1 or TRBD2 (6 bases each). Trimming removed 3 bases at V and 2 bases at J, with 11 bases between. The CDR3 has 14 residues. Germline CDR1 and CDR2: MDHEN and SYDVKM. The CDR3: CASSFKGGPYEQYF. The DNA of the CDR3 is TGTGCCAGCAGTTTTAAGGGGGGTCCCTACGAGCAGTACTTC.

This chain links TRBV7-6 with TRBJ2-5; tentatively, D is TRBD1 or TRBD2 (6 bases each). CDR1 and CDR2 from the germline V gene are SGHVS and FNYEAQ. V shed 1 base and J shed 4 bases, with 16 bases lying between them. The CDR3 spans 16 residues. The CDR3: CASSLVGGVSRETQYF. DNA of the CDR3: TGTGCCAGCAGCTTAGTGGGGGGCGTGAGTAGAGAGACCCAGTACTTC.

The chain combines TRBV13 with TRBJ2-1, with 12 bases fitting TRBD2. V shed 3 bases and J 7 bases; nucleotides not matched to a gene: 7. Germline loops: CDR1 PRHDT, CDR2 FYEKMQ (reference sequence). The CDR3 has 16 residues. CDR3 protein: CASSFGLAGGQNEQFF. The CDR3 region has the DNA TGTGCCAGCAGCTTTGGGCTAGCGGGAGGGCAGAATGAGCAGTTCTTC.

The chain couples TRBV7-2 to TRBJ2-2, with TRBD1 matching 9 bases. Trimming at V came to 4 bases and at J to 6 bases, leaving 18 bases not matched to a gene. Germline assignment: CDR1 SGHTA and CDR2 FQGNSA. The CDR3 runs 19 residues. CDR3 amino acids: CASSSPGDRAHVWAGELFF. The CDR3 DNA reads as TGTGCCAGCAGCTCGCCGGGGGACAGGGCCCACGTTTGGGCCGGGGAGCTGTTTTTT.

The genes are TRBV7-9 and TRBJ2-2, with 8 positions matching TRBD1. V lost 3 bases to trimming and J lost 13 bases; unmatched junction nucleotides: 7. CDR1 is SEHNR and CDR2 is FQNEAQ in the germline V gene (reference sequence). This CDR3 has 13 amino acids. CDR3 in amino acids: CASSLDRQGRLFF. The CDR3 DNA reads TGTGCCAGCAGCTTGGACCGACAGGGGAGGCTGTTTTTT.

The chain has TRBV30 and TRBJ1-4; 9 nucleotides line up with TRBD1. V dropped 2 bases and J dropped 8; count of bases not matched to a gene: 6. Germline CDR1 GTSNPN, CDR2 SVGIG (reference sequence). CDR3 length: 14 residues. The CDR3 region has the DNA TGTGCCTGGAGTAGGAGACAGGGGGGGGAAAAACTGTTTTTT. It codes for CAWSRRQGGEKLFF.

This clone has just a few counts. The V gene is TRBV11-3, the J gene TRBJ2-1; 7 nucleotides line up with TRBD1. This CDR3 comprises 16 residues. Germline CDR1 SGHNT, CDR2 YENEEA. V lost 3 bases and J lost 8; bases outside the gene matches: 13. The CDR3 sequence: CASSLRGGGLQYEQFF. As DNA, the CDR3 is TGTGCCAGCAGCTTGAGAGGGGGCGGGCTACAATATGAGCAGTTCTTC.

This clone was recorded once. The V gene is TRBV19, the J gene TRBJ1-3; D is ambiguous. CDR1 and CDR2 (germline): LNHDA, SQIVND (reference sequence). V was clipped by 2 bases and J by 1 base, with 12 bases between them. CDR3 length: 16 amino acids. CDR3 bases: TGTGCCAGTAGTATAACGGTTGGGGTTTCTGGAAACACCATATATTTT. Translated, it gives CASSITVGVSGNTIYF.

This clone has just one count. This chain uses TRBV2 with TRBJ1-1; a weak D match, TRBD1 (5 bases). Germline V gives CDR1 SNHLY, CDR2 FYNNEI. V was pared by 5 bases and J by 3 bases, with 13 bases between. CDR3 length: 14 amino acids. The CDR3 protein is CASSRSRGDTEAFF. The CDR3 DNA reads TGTGCCAGCAGTCGTTCCAGAGGGGACACTGAAGCTTTCTTT.

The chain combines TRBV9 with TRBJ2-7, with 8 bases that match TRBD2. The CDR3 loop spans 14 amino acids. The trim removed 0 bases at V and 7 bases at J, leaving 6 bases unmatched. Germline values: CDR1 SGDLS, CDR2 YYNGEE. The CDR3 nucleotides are TGTGCCAGCAGCGTAGCCGATCCGGGAGGGGAGCAGTACTTC. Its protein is CASSVADPGGEQYF.

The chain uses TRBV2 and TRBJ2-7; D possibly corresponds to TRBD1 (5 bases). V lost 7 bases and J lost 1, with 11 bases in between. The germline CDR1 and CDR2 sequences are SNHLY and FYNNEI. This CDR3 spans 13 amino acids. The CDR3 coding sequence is TGTGCCAGCATCTGGACAAAATCCTACGAGCAGTACTTC. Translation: CASIWTKSYEQYF.